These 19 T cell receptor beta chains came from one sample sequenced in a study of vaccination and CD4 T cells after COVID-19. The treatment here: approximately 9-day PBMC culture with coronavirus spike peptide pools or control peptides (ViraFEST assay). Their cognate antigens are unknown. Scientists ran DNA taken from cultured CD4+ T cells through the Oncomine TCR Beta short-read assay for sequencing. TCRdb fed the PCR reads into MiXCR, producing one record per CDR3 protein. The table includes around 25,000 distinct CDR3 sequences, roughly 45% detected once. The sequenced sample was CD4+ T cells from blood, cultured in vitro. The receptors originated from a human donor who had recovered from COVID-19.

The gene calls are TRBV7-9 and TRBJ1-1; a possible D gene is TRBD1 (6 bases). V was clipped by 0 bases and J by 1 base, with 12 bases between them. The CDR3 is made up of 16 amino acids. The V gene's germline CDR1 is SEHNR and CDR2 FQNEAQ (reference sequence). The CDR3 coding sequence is TGTGCCAGCAGCTTAGCGCAGGGGCTTCCGAACACTGAAGCTTTCTTT. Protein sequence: CASSLAQGLPNTEAFF.

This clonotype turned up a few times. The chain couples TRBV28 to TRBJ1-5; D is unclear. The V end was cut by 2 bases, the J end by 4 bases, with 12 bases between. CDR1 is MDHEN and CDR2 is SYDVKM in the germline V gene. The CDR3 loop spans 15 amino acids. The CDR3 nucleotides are TGTGCCAGCAGTTTAAATCGGGCAGGTAATCAGCCCCAGCATTTT. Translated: CASSLNRAGNQPQHF.

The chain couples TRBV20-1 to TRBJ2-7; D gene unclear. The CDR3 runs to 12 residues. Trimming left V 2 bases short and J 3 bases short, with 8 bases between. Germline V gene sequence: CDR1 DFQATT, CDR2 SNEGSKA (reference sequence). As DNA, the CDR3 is TGCAGTGCTAGACCCGACGGCTACGAGCAGTACTTC. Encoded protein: CSARPDGYEQYF.

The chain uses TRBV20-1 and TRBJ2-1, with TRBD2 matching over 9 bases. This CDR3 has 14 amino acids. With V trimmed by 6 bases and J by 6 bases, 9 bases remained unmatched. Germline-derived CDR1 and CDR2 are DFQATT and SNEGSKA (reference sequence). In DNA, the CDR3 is TGCAGTGCCCAGGGACTAGCTTTTCTCAATGAGCAGTTCTTC. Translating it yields CSAQGLAFLNEQFF.

CDR3 nucleotide sequence: TGTGCCAGCAGCCATTTCGGCAGAAATATGGGACGGGAGACCCAGTACTTC. This translates into CASSHFGRNMGRETQYF. The chain carries TRBV14 and TRBJ2-5; D possibly uses TRBD1 or TRBD2 (5 bases each). This CDR3 contains 17 residues. From germline, CDR1 is SGHDN and CDR2 FVKESK. Trimming left V 3 bases short and J 5 bases short, with 22 bases between.

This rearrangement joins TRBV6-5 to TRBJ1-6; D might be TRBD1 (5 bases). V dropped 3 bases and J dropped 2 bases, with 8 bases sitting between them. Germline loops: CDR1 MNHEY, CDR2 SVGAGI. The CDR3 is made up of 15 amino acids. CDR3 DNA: TGTGCCAGCAGTTATAGACAGCCCTATAATTCACCCCTCCACTTT. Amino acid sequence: CASSYRQPYNSPLHF.

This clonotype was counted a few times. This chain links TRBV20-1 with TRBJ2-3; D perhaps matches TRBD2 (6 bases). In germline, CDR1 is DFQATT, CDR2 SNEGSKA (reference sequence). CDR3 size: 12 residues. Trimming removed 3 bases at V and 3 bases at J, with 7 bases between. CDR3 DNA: TGCAGTGCTAGCGGGGGTACAGATACGCAGTATTTT. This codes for CSASGGTDTQYF.

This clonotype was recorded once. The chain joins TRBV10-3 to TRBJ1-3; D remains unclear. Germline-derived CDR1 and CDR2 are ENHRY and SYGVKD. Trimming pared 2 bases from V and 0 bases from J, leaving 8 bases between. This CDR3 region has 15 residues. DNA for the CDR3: TGTGCCATCAGTGAGGGCCGAAGCTCTGGAAACACCATATATTTT. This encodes CAISEGRSSGNTIYF.

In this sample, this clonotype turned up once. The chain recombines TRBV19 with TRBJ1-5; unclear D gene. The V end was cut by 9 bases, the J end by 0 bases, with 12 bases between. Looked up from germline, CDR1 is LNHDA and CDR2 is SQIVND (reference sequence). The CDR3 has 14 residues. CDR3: CASARGYSNQPQHF. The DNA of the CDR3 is TGTGCCAGCGCACGGGGATATAGCAATCAGCCCCAGCATTTT.

In DNA form, the CDR3 reads TGCGCCAGCAGTGTACAGGATCATTCACCCCTCCACTTT. Amino acids: CASSVQDHSPLHF. The chain has TRBV10-2 and TRBJ1-6; D is possibly TRBD1 (5 bases). With 4 bases removed from V and 8 bases from J, the gap between germline ends came to 9 bases. The CDR3 has 13 residues. Germline CDR1 WSHSY, CDR2 SAAADI.

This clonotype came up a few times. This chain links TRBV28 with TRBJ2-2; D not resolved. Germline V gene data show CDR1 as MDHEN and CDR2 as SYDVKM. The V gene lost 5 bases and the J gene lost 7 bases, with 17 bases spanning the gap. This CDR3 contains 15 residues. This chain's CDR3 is CASSNGDLVFGELFF. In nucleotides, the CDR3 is TGTGCCAGCAGTAACGGTGACCTAGTATTCGGGGAGCTGTTTTTT.

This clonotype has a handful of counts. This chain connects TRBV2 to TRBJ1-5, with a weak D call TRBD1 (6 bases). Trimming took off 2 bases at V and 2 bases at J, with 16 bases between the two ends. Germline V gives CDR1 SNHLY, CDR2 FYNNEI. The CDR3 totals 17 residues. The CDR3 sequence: CASSETWGASGNQPQHF. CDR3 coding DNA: TGTGCCAGCAGTGAAACGTGGGGGGCTTCGGGCAATCAGCCCCAGCATTTT.

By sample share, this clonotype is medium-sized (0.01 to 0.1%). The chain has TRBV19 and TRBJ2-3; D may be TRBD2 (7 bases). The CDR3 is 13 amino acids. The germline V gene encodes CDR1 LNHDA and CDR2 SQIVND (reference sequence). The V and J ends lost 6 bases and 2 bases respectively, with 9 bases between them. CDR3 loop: CASRGGPTDTQYF. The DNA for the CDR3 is TGTGCCAGTAGGGGGGGGCCCACAGATACGCAGTATTTT.

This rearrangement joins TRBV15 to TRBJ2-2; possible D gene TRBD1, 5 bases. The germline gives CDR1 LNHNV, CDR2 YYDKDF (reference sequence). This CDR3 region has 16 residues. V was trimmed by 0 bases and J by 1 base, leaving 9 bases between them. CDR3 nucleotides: TGTGCCACCAGCAGAGAGCAGGGATTGAACACCGGGGAGCTGTTTTTT. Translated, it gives CATSREQGLNTGELFF.

The CDR3: CASSLWTSGTDNEQFF. The DNA of the CDR3 is TGTGCCAGCAGCTTATGGACTAGCGGGACCGACAATGAGCAGTTCTTC. The chain has TRBV7-2 and TRBJ2-1, with 12 bases that match TRBD2. J was trimmed by 5 bases and V by 2 bases; bases with no gene match: 4. This CDR3 contains 16 residues. The germline gives CDR1 SGHTA, CDR2 FQGNSA.

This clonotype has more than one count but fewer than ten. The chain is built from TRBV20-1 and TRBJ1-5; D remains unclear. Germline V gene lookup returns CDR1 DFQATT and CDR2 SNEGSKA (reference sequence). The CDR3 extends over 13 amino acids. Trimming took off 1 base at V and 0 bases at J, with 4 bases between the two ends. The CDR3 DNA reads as TGCAGTGCTAGAGTGGGTAGCAATCAGCCCCAGCATTTT. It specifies CSARVGSNQPQHF.

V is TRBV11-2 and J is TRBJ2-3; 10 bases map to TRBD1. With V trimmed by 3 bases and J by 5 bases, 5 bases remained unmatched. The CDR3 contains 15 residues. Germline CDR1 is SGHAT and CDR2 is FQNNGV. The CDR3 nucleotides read TGTGCCAGCAGCTTGAAGACAGGGGGCGGAGATACGCAGTATTTT. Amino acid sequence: CASSLKTGGGDTQYF.

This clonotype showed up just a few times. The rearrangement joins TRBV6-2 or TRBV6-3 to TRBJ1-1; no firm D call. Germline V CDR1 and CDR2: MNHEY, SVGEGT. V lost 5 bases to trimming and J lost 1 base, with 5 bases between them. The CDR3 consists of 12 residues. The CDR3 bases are TGTGCCAGCAGTGTAGGGAACACTGAAGCTTTCTTT. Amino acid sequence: CASSVGNTEAFF.

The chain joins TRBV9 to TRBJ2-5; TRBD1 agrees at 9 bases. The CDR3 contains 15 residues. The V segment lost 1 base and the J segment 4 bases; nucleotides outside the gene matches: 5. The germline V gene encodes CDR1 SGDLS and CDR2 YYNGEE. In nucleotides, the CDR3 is TGTGCCAGCAGCGTATGGACAGGGGCCCTAGAGACCCAGTACTTC. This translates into CASSVWTGALETQYF.